These 19 T cell receptor beta chains share one sample of origin, sequenced in a study of blood T cell repertoires in COVID-19. Here immunoSEQ multiplex PCR was the method, and the copy in TCRdb shows in-frame clones only, minus some. The sample consists of approximately 150,000 clones, 80% to 90% of them appearing once. The specimen sequenced was peripheral blood. These receptors all come from a man aged 55 to 70 with active or convalescent COVID-19.

The chain employs TRBV7-9 and TRBJ2-1; D unresolved. The V end was cut by 0 bases, the J end by 10 bases, with 4 bases between. The germline gives CDR1 SEHNR, CDR2 FQNEAQ (reference sequence). The CDR3 is 11 amino acids. The CDR3 DNA sequence: TGTGCCAGCAGCTTAGCACGGGAGCAGTTCTTC. Translating it yields CASSLAREQFF.

This sequence joins TRBV3-1 (or the pseudogene TRBV3-2) and TRBJ2-3, with TRBD2 identical over 10 bases. CDR3 length equals 15 residues. The ends lost 0 bases at V and 6 bases at J; junction bases unmatched: 3. CDR1 is LGHDT and CDR2 is YNNKEL in the germline V gene (reference sequence). CDR3 loop: CASSQDLAGVDTQYF. The CDR3 DNA reads TGTGCCAGCAGCCAAGACCTAGCGGGGGTGGATACGCAGTATTTT.

V is TRBV30 and J is TRBJ1-4; TRBD1 aligns across 8 bases. J was trimmed by 3 bases and V by 2 bases; bases with no gene match: 8. Germline CDR1 is GTSNPN and CDR2 is SVGIG (reference sequence). CDR3 size: 16 residues. The CDR3 DNA reads TGTGCCTGGAGTACCGGACAGGGTCTTGCTAATGAAAAACTGTTTTTT. Translation gives CAWSTGQGLANEKLFF. The complete variable domain, with remaining parts taken from reference TRBV30 and TRBJ1-4, reads SQTIHQWPATLVQPVGSPLSLECTVEGTSNPNLYWYRQAAGRGLQLLFYSVGIGQISSEVPQNLSASRPQDRQFILSSKKLLLSDSGFYLCAWSTGQGLANEKLFFGSGTQLSVL.

This chain joins TRBV5-5 and TRBJ2-2; 13 bases fit TRBD2. V lost 3 bases and J lost 5; bases outside the gene matches: 7. Germline-derived CDR1 and CDR2 are SGHKS and YYEKEE (reference sequence). The CDR3 loop spans 17 amino acids. The CDR3 sequence: CASSYRLAGGGTGELFF. CDR3 nucleotides: TGTGCCAGCAGCTACCGACTAGCGGGAGGAGGGACCGGGGAGCTGTTTTTT. Full variable domain (missing parts from reference TRBV5-5 and TRBJ2-2): DAGVTQSPTHLIKTRGQQVTLRCSPISGHKSVSWYQQVLGQGPQFIFQYYEKEERGRGNFPDRFSARQFPNYSSELNVNALLLGDSALYLCASSYRLAGGGTGELFFGEGSRLTVL.

The chain has TRBV30 and TRBJ1-5; a possible D gene is TRBD1 (6 bases). Germline CDR1 GTSNPN, CDR2 SVGIG (reference sequence). The CDR3 runs 14 residues. Trimming cost V 3 bases and J 2 bases, with 11 bases left between them. For the CDR3, the DNA is TGTGCCTGGAGGCAGGGGCTCGGCAATCAGCCCCAGCATTTT. This codes for CAWRQGLGNQPQHF.

This clone was observed once. V gene TRBV7-8 combines with J gene TRBJ2-5; TRBD1 agrees at 7 bases. This CDR3 has 15 amino acids. Unmatched junction bases numbered 6, after V lost 1 base and J lost 4 bases. Germline lookup yields CDR1 SGHVS and CDR2 FQNEAQ. The CDR3 DNA sequence: TGTGCCAGCAGCTTAGGTCGACAGGGCGGAGAGACCCAGTACTTC. Residues: CASSLGRQGGETQYF.

This chain connects TRBV15 to TRBJ2-5; TRBD1 aligns across 7 bases. The CDR3 is made up of 15 amino acids. The J segment lost 5 bases and the V segment lost 3 bases, leaving 9 bases of the junction unmatched. Per the germline V gene, CDR1 is LNHNV and CDR2 is YYDKDF (reference sequence). CDR3 loop: CATSSPGQERETQYF. The CDR3 DNA reads as TGTGCCACCAGCAGTCCAGGACAGGAACGCGAGACCCAGTACTTC.

The chain has TRBV6-5 and TRBJ1-1; TRBD1 might be the D (6 bases). The CDR3 has 15 amino acids. Germline CDR1 reads MNHEY; CDR2 reads SVGAGI. The germline V and J ends were trimmed by 0 bases and 2 bases, with 10 bases remaining between them. DNA of the CDR3: TGTGCCAGCAGTTACTCCAGGGGAGTCAACACTGAAGCTTTCTTT. Protein product: CASSYSRGVNTEAFF.

The chain couples TRBV24-1 to TRBJ1-5, with D hard to call. Trimming took 3 bases from V and 6 from J, leaving 8 bases between them. This CDR3 spans 13 amino acids. Germline-derived CDR1 and CDR2 are KGHDR and SFDVKD. For the CDR3, the DNA is TGTGCCACCAGTGATATTCGGGGTCAGCCCCAGCATTTT. Translated: CATSDIRGQPQHF.

The V and J genes are TRBV28 and TRBJ1-1; D gene uncertain. Trimming removed 3 bases at V and 3 bases at J, with 11 bases between. The CDR3 extends over 14 amino acids. The germline V gene has CDR1 MDHEN and CDR2 SYDVKM. The CDR3 bases are TGTGCCAGCAGTTTCCTAGGTCCGGACACTGAAGCTTTCTTT. Its protein product is CASSFLGPDTEAFF.

Here the CDR3 reads CASSSLGQPQETQYF. Written as DNA, the CDR3 is TGTGCCAGCAGCTCGCTAGGACAGCCACAAGAGACCCAGTACTTC. V and J are TRBV7-2 and TRBJ2-5; a possible D gene is TRBD1 (6 bases). V was clipped by 4 bases and J by 2 bases, with 14 bases between them. Germline CDR1 SGHTA, CDR2 FQGNSA. The CDR3 covers 15 residues.

The V and J genes are TRBV10-1 and TRBJ1-3, with D perhaps TRBD1 (6 bases). Germline CDR1 reads WNHNN; CDR2 reads SYGVQD (reference sequence). Trimming removed 6 bases at V and 2 bases at J, with 11 bases between. The CDR3 has 14 residues. CDR3 bases: TGCGCCAGCAGCCGGGAGGGGGCTGGAAACACCATATATTTT. It yields the protein CASSREGAGNTIYF.

V gene TRBV7-9 combines with J gene TRBJ2-2; the D gene is possibly TRBD1 (5 bases). CDR3 size: 14 residues. Trimming removed 5 bases from V and 7 bases from J, with 14 bases in between. Germline CDR1 is SEHNR and CDR2 is FQNEAQ (reference sequence). For the CDR3, the DNA is TGTGCCAGCAGCCGACTCGAGCAGGGCGGGGAGCTGTTTTTT. Amino acids: CASSRLEQGGELFF.

The V call is TRBV2, the J call TRBJ1-4; 8 nucleotides match TRBD1. The V and J ends lost 2 bases and 6 bases, in that order; junction bases with no gene match: 5. Germline V lookup: CDR1 SNHLY, CDR2 FYNNEI. The CDR3 consists of 15 residues. The CDR3 spells CASSEMTGAYEKLFF. The CDR3 coding sequence is TGTGCCAGCAGTGAAATGACAGGGGCGTATGAAAAACTGTTTTTT.

J is TRBJ1-2 and V is TRBV6-5; possible D gene TRBD1, 5 bases. Germline-derived CDR1 and CDR2 are MNHEY and SVGAGI. V gave up 7 bases and J gave up 8 bases, with 17 bases separating them. This CDR3 has 13 amino acids. The CDR3 reads CASTPRGVRGYTF. As DNA, the CDR3 is TGTGCCAGCACTCCTAGGGGCGTTAGGGGCTACACCTTC.

The chain uses TRBV28 and TRBJ1-2; no definite D call. Trimming took 9 bases from V and 3 from J, leaving 8 bases between them. Germline V CDR1 and CDR2: MDHEN, SYDVKM. The CDR3 spans 11 residues. The CDR3 region has the DNA TGTGCCAGTTATTCCCACTATGGCTACACCTTC. It encodes CASYSHYGYTF.

The chain is built from TRBV6-6 and TRBJ1-6, with D perhaps matching TRBD1 (6 bases). Trimming removed 1 base at V and 5 bases at J, with 9 bases between. Looked up from germline, CDR1 is MNHNY and CDR2 is SVGAGI (reference sequence). There are 15 residues in the CDR3. The CDR3, as DNA: TGTGCCAGCAGTTACTTGACAGGCAATAATTCACCCCTCCACTTT. It codes for CASSYLTGNNSPLHF.

There are a few counts of this clone. The rearrangement uses TRBV5-8 and TRBJ1-1, with D uncertain. CDR1 is SGHTS and CDR2 is YDEGEE in the germline V gene. The germline V and J ends were trimmed by 4 bases and 1 base, with 14 bases remaining between them. This CDR3 has 15 residues. CDR3 amino acids: CASSPKVGWNTEAFF. The CDR3 DNA reads TGTGCCAGCAGCCCCAAGGTCGGGTGGAACACTGAAGCTTTCTTT.

This rearrangement joins TRBV12-3 or TRBV12-4 to TRBJ2-3; TRBD2 is a possible D gene (5 bases). Trimming took off 5 bases at V and 2 bases at J, with 8 bases between the two ends. CDR3 size: 13 residues. Here the CDR3 DNA reads TGTGCCAGCAGTCGACTACACACAGATACGCAGTATTTT. Protein sequence: CASSRLHTDTQYF.